Listed here is a single T cell receptor beta chain. Method: immunoSEQ multiplex PCR; TCRdb's copy keeps in-frame clones and lacks some. The data contain roughly 380,000 clones, roughly 86% of them seen just once; the ten biggest clones take up under 1.2%. Germline CDR1 and CDR2: MGHRA and YSYEKL. The CDR3 covers 16 residues. Trimming shortened V by 1 base and J by 4 bases, and 17 bases separated the two germline ends. This sample stems from a study of blood T cell repertoires in COVID-19. Study information: Samples taken during acute and convalescent COVID-19 were collected in the United States, Italy and Spain. T cells, B-cell-depleted T cells, or PBMCs provided the cDNA or gDNA that served as material.

Material: peripheral blood. The rearrangement joins TRBV4-1 to TRBJ2-7; D may be TRBD2 (6 bases). This TCR was sampled from a human donor with acute or convalescent COVID-19. The donor label of this sample is uncertain. Here the CDR3 reads CASSQAGVTGQYEQYF. The DNA of the CDR3 is TGCGCCAGCAGCCAAGCGGGGGTCACTGGGCAATACGAGCAGTACTTC.